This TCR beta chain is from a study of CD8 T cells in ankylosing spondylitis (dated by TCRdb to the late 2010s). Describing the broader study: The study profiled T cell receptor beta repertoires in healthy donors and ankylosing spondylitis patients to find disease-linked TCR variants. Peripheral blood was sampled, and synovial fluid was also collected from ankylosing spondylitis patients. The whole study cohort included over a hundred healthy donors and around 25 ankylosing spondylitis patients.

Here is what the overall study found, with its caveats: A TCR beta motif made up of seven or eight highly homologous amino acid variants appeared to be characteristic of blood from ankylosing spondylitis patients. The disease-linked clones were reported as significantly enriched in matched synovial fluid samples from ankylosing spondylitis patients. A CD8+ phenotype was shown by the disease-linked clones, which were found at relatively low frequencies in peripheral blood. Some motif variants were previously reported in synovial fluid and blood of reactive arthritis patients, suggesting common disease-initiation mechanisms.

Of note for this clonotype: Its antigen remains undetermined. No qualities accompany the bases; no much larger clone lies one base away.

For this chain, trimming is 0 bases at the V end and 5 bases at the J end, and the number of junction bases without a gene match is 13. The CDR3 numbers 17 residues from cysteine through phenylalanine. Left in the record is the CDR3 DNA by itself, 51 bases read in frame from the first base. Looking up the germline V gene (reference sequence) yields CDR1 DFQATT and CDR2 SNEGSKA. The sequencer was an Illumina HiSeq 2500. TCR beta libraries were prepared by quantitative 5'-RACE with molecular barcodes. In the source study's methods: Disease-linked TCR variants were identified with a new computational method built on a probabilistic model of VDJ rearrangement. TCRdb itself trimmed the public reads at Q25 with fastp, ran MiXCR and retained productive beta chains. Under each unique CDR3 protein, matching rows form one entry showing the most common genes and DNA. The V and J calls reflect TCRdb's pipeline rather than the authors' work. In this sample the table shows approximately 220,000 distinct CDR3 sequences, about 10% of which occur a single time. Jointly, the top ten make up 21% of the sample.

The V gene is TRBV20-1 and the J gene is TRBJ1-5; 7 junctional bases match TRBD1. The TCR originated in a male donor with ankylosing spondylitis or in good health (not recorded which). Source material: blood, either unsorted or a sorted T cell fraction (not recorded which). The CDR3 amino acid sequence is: CSARDPEATGAYQPQHF. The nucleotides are TGCAGTGCTAGAGACCCAGAAGCAACAGGGGCTTATCAGCCCCAGCATTTT.